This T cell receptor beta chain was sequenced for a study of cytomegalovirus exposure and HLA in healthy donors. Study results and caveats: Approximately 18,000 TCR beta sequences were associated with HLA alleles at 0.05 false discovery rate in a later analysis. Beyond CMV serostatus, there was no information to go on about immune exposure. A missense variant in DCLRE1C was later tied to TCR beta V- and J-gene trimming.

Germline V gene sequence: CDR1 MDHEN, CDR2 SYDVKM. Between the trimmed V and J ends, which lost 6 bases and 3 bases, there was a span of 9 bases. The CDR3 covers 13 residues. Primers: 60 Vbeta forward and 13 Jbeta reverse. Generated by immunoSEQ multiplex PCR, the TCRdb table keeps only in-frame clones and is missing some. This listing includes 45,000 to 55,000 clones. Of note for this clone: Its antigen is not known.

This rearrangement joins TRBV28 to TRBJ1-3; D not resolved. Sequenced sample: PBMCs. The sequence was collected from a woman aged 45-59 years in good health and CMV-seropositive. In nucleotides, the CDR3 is TGTGCCAGCAGGAGAAGTGGTGGAAACACCATATATTTT. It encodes CASRRSGGNTIYF. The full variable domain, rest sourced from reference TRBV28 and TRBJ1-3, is DVKVTQSSRYLVKRTGEKVFLECVQDMDHENMFWYRQDPGLGLRLIYFSYDVKMKEKGDIPEGYSVSREKKERFSLILESASTNQTSMYLCASRRSGGNTIYFGEGSWLTVV.